Shown below are 12 T cell receptor beta chains from a single sample sequenced in a study of shared clonotypes between healthy human individuals. TCRdb's copy holds only in-frame clones and misses some; the assay was immunoSEQ multiplex PCR. The repertoire holds approximately 980,000 clones, with around 80% as singletons. The sequenced sample was memory CD4+ T cells sorted from blood. The subset is: CD45RA-negative fraction. The source is a man aged 18 to 30 in good health.

The V gene is TRBV19, the J gene TRBJ2-7, with 10 bases identical to TRBD1. V shed 3 bases, J shed 3 bases, and the junction held 2 bases outside the gene matches. The CDR3 is 14 amino acids. Germline CDR1 is LNHDA and CDR2 is SQIVND (reference sequence). DNA of the CDR3: TGTGCCAGTAGTATTCGGACAGGGGGCTACGAGCAGTACTTC. Its translation is CASSIRTGGYEQYF.

The V call is TRBV7-2, the J call TRBJ2-1, with 11 bases that match TRBD2. This CDR3 has 15 residues. Germline-derived CDR1 and CDR2 are SGHTA and FQGNSA. V dropped 4 bases and J dropped 3; count of bases not matched to a gene: 2. CDR3 in amino acids: CASSYLAGGYNEQFF. DNA for the CDR3: TGTGCCAGCAGCTATCTAGCGGGAGGCTACAATGAGCAGTTCTTC.

The genes are TRBV7-8 and TRBJ1-6; the D gene is possibly TRBD1 (5 bases). The ends were cut back, 3 bases at V and 7 bases at J, with 10 bases in the middle. The CDR3 consists of 14 residues. Germline CDR1 reads SGHVS; CDR2 reads FQNEAQ. CDR3 loop: CASSFDRLNSPLHF. CDR3 bases: TGTGCCAGCAGCTTTGACAGACTAAATTCACCCCTCCACTTT.

Points on this clone: Other DNA sequences of this sample code for an identical CDR3. This rearrangement joins TRBV6-1 to TRBJ2-3; no clear D. CDR3 length: 13 amino acids. Trimming cost V 6 bases and J 1 base, with 8 bases left between them. Germline assignment: CDR1 MNHNS and CDR2 SASEGT. CDR3 in DNA: TGTGCCAGCAGGGGTGGGCGCACAGATACGCAGTATTTT. Its translation is CASRGGRTDTQYF.

This chain uses TRBV5-1 with TRBJ2-7; 11 nucleotides match TRBD1. This CDR3 spans 14 amino acids. V was clipped by 4 bases and J by 7 bases; unmatched bases: 7. CDR1 SGHRS and CDR2 YFSETQ come from the germline V gene. The CDR3 region is CASSPGQGAREQYF. The DNA for the CDR3 is TGCGCCAGCAGCCCCGGACAGGGGGCGCGAGAGCAGTACTTC.

The chain recombines TRBV5-5 with TRBJ2-3, with D possibly being TRBD1 or TRBD2 (5 bases each). The V gene lost 4 bases and the J gene lost 5 bases, with 20 bases spanning the gap. The CDR3 loop spans 16 amino acids. Germline lookup yields CDR1 SGHKS and CDR2 YYEKEE (reference sequence). CDR3 sequence reads: CASSPGYAGIGDTQYF. The CDR3 DNA sequence: TGTGCCAGCAGCCCGGGGTACGCAGGGATAGGAGATACGCAGTATTTT.

Concerning this clone itself: This sample includes further DNA sequences coding for the same CDR3. The chain is built from TRBV5-1 and TRBJ1-1, with D uncertain. CDR1 and CDR2 from the germline V gene are SGHRS and YFSETQ. This CDR3 is 13 amino acids long. The ends were cut back, 6 bases at V and 1 base at J, with 10 bases in the middle. As DNA, the CDR3 is TGCGCCAGCACCATAGGGTCGAACACTGAAGCTTTCTTT. It codes for CASTIGSNTEAFF.

This clone was counted a single time. In the same sample, other DNA sequences code for this CDR3. This chain joins TRBV10-2 and TRBJ2-7; D is perhaps TRBD2 (5 bases). Per germline, CDR1 WSHSY and CDR2 SAAADI. The CDR3 sequence is 14 residues long. The V end lost 2 bases, the J end lost 0 bases, and 8 bases lay between the germline ends. The CDR3 bases are TGCGCCAGCAGTGAGCAAGGGAGCTCCTACGAGCAGTACTTC. Protein product: CASSEQGSSYEQYF.

DNA of the CDR3: TGTGCCATCAGTGGGTTGGGAAACACTGAAGCTTTCTTT. Translating gives CAISGLGNTEAFF. The rearrangement links TRBV10-3 to TRBJ1-1; D is uncertain. V lost 4 bases to trimming and J lost 2 bases, with 8 bases between them. The CDR3 is made up of 13 amino acids. Germline lookup yields CDR1 ENHRY and CDR2 SYGVKD.

This clone was seen a handful of times. V gene TRBV5-8 combines with J gene TRBJ2-7, with 9 bases fitting TRBD2. Trimming cost V 5 bases and J 3 bases; bases outside gene matches: 6. The CDR3 sequence is 14 residues long. Germline V CDR1 and CDR2: SGHTS, YDEGEE. The CDR3 region is CASRIAGALYEQYF. CDR3 DNA sequence: TGTGCCAGCAGGATAGCGGGGGCCCTCTACGAGCAGTACTTC.

The V and J genes are TRBV7-2 and TRBJ2-7, with D maybe TRBD2 (6 bases). The germline CDR1 and CDR2 sequences are SGHTA and FQGNSA. The CDR3 covers 13 residues. V shed 2 bases and J shed 5 bases, with 10 bases lying between them. For the CDR3, the DNA is TGTGCCAGCAGCTTATTCCGGGGGAACGAGCAGTACTTC. Protein product: CASSLFRGNEQYF. The variable domain in full, completed from reference TRBV7-2 and TRBJ2-7, reads GAGVSQSPSNKVTEKGKDVELRCDPISGHTALYWYRQSLGQGLEFLIYFQGNSAPDKSGLPSDRFSAERTGGSVSTLTIQRTQQEDSAVYLCASSLFRGNEQYFGPGTRLTVT.

The chain links TRBV2 to TRBJ1-5, with a weak D call TRBD1 (6 bases). The length of the CDR3 is 14 residues. The V end lost 4 bases, the J end lost 4 bases, and 11 bases lay between the germline ends. Per germline, CDR1 SNHLY and CDR2 FYNNEI. This CDR3 reads CASSGDGTNQPQHF. The CDR3 DNA reads as TGTGCCAGCAGTGGTGACGGGACAAATCAGCCCCAGCATTTT.